One and the same sample provided the 29 T cell receptor beta chains below, sequenced in a study of response to subunit inactivated influenza vaccine (dated by TCRdb to the late 2010s). Libraries were made using RT-PCR. Sequencing used an Illumina HiSeq 2500. TCRdb's own reprocessing of the public reads used fastp at Q25 and MiXCR and kept productive beta chains. CDR3 protein duplicates are merged, each entry listing the most common genes and DNA. The sample table lists about 480,000 distinct CDR3 sequences, over 10% of them with a count of one. The top ten clonotypes cover under 15% of the sample. The time point label corresponds to: more than 35 days after influenza vaccine administration. The sample here was PBMCs from blood, taken around seven weeks after vaccination. Receptor source: a man in his fifties or sixties who received an inactivated influenza vaccine. Donor details come from another sample of the same person, matched by shared clones.

This chain joins TRBV20-1 and TRBJ1-5; the D is unclear. This CDR3 contains 16 residues. Per germline, CDR1 DFQATT and CDR2 SNEGSKA (reference sequence). Trimming shortened V by 2 bases and J by 0 bases, and 14 bases separated the two germline ends. For the CDR3, the DNA is TGCAGTGCTAGACCATGGAGTAGGAATAGCAATCAGCCCCAGCATTTT. This translates into CSARPWSRNSNQPQHF.

This clonotype was counted ten times or more. V is TRBV20-1 and J is TRBJ2-7, with D hard to call. Germline values: CDR1 DFQATT, CDR2 SNEGSKA (reference sequence). Trimming stripped 6 bases from V and 3 bases from J, with 12 bases between. The CDR3 is 12 residues long. The CDR3: CSAKQRSYEQYF. Written as DNA, the CDR3 is TGCAGTGCCAAGCAGAGAAGCTACGAGCAGTACTTC.

This clonotype has just a few counts. The J gene is TRBJ1-3, the V gene TRBV2; maybe TRBD1 (5 bases). Germline V lookup: CDR1 SNHLY, CDR2 FYNNEI. The CDR3 has 14 residues. V was shortened by 3 bases and J by 4 bases, with 10 bases between the two germline ends. CDR3: CASSDRGAGNTIYF. The CDR3 DNA is TGTGCCAGCAGTGATCGGGGCGCGGGAAACACCATATATTTT.

Concerning this clonotype: This may stem from a read error, because a much larger clone lies one nucleotide away. The chain combines TRBV5-1 with TRBJ1-4, with D perhaps TRBD1 (6 bases). V was pared by 0 bases and J by 5 bases, with 8 bases between. Looked up from germline, CDR1 is SGHRS and CDR2 is YFSETQ. The CDR3 length is 14 residues. The CDR3 DNA reads as TGCGCCAGCAGCTTGGGACAGGAGAATGAAAAACTGTTTTTT. Translation: CASSLGQENEKLFF.

The J gene is TRBJ2-1, the V gene TRBV6-1; 7 positions match TRBD2. The germline gives CDR1 MNHNS, CDR2 SASEGT. Losses at the gene ends were 4 bases for V and 10 bases for J; bases not matched to a gene: 16. The CDR3 runs 16 residues. CDR3 residues: CASSGARDYWGAEQFF. CDR3 DNA sequence: TGTGCCAGCAGTGGAGCTCGGGACTATTGGGGAGCGGAGCAGTTCTTC.

V usage is TRBV28 and J usage is TRBJ2-7; D is unresolved. In germline, CDR1 is MDHEN, CDR2 SYDVKM. Trimming took 7 bases from V and 4 from J, leaving 5 bases between them. The CDR3 length is 10 residues. The CDR3 DNA reads TGTGCCAGCAAAGGGTACGAGCAGTACTTC. Translation: CASKGYEQYF.

The chain recombines TRBV7-2 with TRBJ2-1; D is possibly TRBD2 (6 bases). V dropped 1 base and J dropped 6 bases, with 10 bases sitting between them. The germline V gene encodes CDR1 SGHTA and CDR2 FQGNSA. The CDR3 runs 14 residues. The CDR3 DNA reads as TGTGCCAGCAGCTTAGTTTTGCGGGGCAATGAGCAGTTCTTC. Translation: CASSLVLRGNEQFF.

This clonotype was seen at least ten times. The chain combines TRBV20-1 with TRBJ1-5, with D hard to call. The CDR3 has 13 residues. CDR1 is DFQATT, CDR2 SNEGSKA, per germline (reference sequence). V was cut by 0 bases and J by 7 bases, with 10 bases left in between. CDR3 DNA sequence: TGCAGTGCTAGAGAAACAAGCAGACAGCCCCAGCATTTT. This gives the protein CSARETSRQPQHF.

There are many counts of this clonotype. The CDR3 sequence is CASSQIDGGEQFF. CDR3 bases: TGTGCCAGCAGCCAAATAGATGGAGGTGAGCAGTTCTTC. The V and J genes are TRBV4-2 and TRBJ2-1; tentatively, D is TRBD2 (5 bases). The germline CDR1 and CDR2 sequences are LGHNA and YNFKEQ. The V end lost 2 bases, the J end lost 9 bases, and 11 bases lay between the germline ends. The CDR3 is made up of 13 amino acids.

The chain recombines TRBV7-8 with TRBJ2-2; TRBD2 might be the D (5 bases). In germline, CDR1 is SGHVS, CDR2 FQNEAQ. The V end lost 1 base, the J end lost 1 base, and 10 bases lay between the germline ends. This CDR3 comprises 16 residues. The CDR3 DNA is TGTGCCAGCAGCTTAGTAGAGGGAAGGAACACCGGGGAGCTGTTTTTT. Residues: CASSLVEGRNTGELFF.

This clonotype was seen a few times. V and J are TRBV7-9 and TRBJ1-1; no reliable D call. This CDR3 comprises 16 residues. Germline V gives CDR1 SEHNR, CDR2 FQNEAQ (reference sequence). With 5 bases removed from V and 0 bases from J, the gap between germline ends came to 16 bases. CDR3 loop: CASSPSFNGLNTEAFF. CDR3 sequence (DNA): TGTGCCAGCAGCCCTTCCTTTAATGGGTTGAACACTGAAGCTTTCTTT.

Many counts were recorded for this clonotype. J is TRBJ1-3 and V is TRBV12-3 or TRBV12-4, with D unresolved. The CDR3 consists of 16 residues. Trimming took off 3 bases at V and 0 bases at J, with 12 bases between the two ends. This CDR3 reads CASSFGQQFSGNTIYF. CDR3 in DNA: TGTGCCAGCAGTTTCGGGCAGCAGTTCTCTGGAAACACCATATATTTT.

In its sample, this clonotype was seen a few times. V usage is TRBV2 and J usage is TRBJ1-5; D call uncertain. The CDR3 has 15 amino acids. Germline CDR1 and CDR2: SNHLY and FYNNEI. With 1 base removed from V and 2 bases from J, the gap between germline ends came to 9 bases. The CDR3 here is CASSEGTQGNQPQHF. CDR3 in DNA: TGTGCCAGCAGTGAAGGCACTCAGGGCAATCAGCCCCAGCATTTT.

This clonotype was seen more than once but under ten times. This sequence joins TRBV6-1 and TRBJ2-3; TRBD1 aligns across 7 bases. This CDR3 spans 15 amino acids. CDR1 and CDR2 from the germline V gene are MNHNS and SASEGT. Trimming removed 7 bases from V and 5 bases from J; junction bases left unmatched: 12. CDR3 nucleotide sequence: TGTGCCAGCATGCCGCGACAGGGTGGGAAAGATACGCAGTATTTT. This encodes CASMPRQGGKDTQYF.

The genes are TRBV12-3 or TRBV12-4 and TRBJ2-5; 8 bases match TRBD2. CDR3 length: 15 amino acids. V lost 7 bases, J lost 3 bases, and 10 bases stayed unmatched. The CDR3 coding sequence is TGTGCCAGCACTCTTGGGACTAGGAAAAAAGAGACCCAGTACTTC. Translation gives CASTLGTRKKETQYF.

This clonotype was counted ten times or more. This chain connects TRBV29-1 to TRBJ1-2; possibly TRBD1 for D (6 bases). Trimming took 6 bases from V and 5 from J, leaving 13 bases between them. In germline, CDR1 is SQVTM, CDR2 ANQGSEA. The CDR3 covers 12 residues. The CDR3 loop is CSVGDRTYGYTF. The CDR3 DNA reads TGCAGCGTGGGTGACAGGACGTATGGCTACACCTTC.

V and J are TRBV6-2 or TRBV6-3 and TRBJ1-5; D unresolved. The germline V gene encodes CDR1 MNHEY and CDR2 SVGEGT. V was pared by 6 bases and J by 10 bases, with 16 bases between. The CDR3 sequence is 13 residues long. The CDR3 DNA is TGTGCCAGCAGACAAGGCCGGGTAAGTCCCCAGCATTTT. Residues: CASRQGRVSPQHF.

This clonotype has just one count. As DNA, the CDR3 is TGTGCCAGCAGCGTATCAGGGACAGCTTTTACCTACGAGCAGTACTTC. It yields the protein CASSVSGTAFTYEQYF. This chain uses TRBV9 with TRBJ2-7; 7 nucleotides line up with TRBD1. The CDR3 is 16 residues long. The trim removed 1 base at V and 2 bases at J, leaving 9 bases unmatched. CDR1 and CDR2 (germline): SGDLS, YYNGEE.

Points on this clonotype: At one end, the junction sequence differs from germline, possibly due to a read error. For the CDR3, the DNA is TGTGCCAGCAGCTTGGGATCAGTGGGGGCTTCGTTTCACTTC. This encodes CASSLGSVGASFHF. The chain links TRBV5-6 to TRBJ2-1, with D perhaps TRBD1 (6 bases). Per germline, CDR1 SGHDT and CDR2 YYEEEE. The length of the CDR3 is 14 residues.

This clonotype was seen more than once but under ten times. The chain joins TRBV12-3 or TRBV12-4 to TRBJ2-2; perhaps D is TRBD1 or TRBD2 (5 bases each). The CDR3 totals 14 residues. The V end was cut by 10 bases, the J end by 7 bases, with 19 bases between. CDR3 DNA: TGTGCCACCTCCCGGGACGGTGGCTACGGGGAGCTGTTTTTT. Translated: CATSRDGGYGELFF.

This clonotype was seen a few times. The chain employs TRBV2 and TRBJ2-7, with 10 bases matching TRBD2. Germline-derived CDR1 and CDR2 are SNHLY and FYNNEI. V lost 0 bases, J lost 3 bases, and 2 bases stayed unmatched. CDR3 length: 15 residues. The CDR3 DNA reads TGTGCCAGCAGTGAAGCCGCTAGCGGGGGCTACGAGCAGTACTTC. Protein product: CASSEAASGGYEQYF.

This clonotype was observed many times. The chain has TRBV12-3 or TRBV12-4 and TRBJ2-1, with D uncertain. V gave up 0 bases and J gave up 6 bases, with 12 bases separating them. The CDR3 is 15 amino acids. CDR3 sequence reads: CASSLAGLLGNEQFF. The DNA of the CDR3 is TGTGCCAGCAGTTTAGCTGGGCTTTTGGGCAATGAGCAGTTCTTC.

The gene calls are TRBV19 and TRBJ1-1; the D is unclear. Germline CDR1 is LNHDA and CDR2 is SQIVND (reference sequence). The ends were cut back, 1 base at V and 1 base at J, with 4 bases in the middle. The CDR3 runs 13 residues. CDR3 sequence: CASSIGQNTEAFF. DNA of the CDR3: TGTGCCAGTAGTATAGGGCAGAACACTGAAGCTTTCTTT.

This clonotype was counted a few times. The gene calls are TRBV5-1 and TRBJ2-5, with D uncertain. The CDR3 extends over 13 amino acids. Per the germline V gene, CDR1 is SGHRS and CDR2 is YFSETQ. V shed 1 base and J shed 9 bases, with 13 bases lying between them. Here the CDR3 reads CASSLNPKRPQYF. DNA for the CDR3: TGCGCCAGCAGCTTGAACCCCAAGAGACCCCAGTACTTC.

The chain has TRBV27 and TRBJ2-1; D unresolved. Trimming stripped 1 base from V and 4 bases from J, with 5 bases between. The CDR3 spans 13 residues. CDR1 and CDR2 from the germline V gene are MNHEY and SMNVEV (reference sequence). The CDR3 here is CASSLYYYNEQFF. The DNA for the CDR3 is TGTGCCAGCAGTTTATACTATTACAATGAGCAGTTCTTC.

The sample holds a few counts of this clonotype. The CDR3 sequence is CASSPRARGEQYF. The CDR3 nucleotides are TGTGCCAGCAGCCCCCGGGCACGGGGCGAGCAGTACTTC. The chain links TRBV4-2 to TRBJ2-7; tentatively, D is TRBD2 (5 bases). V shed 4 bases and J shed 6 bases, with 13 bases lying between them. This CDR3 has 13 residues. CDR1 and CDR2 (germline): LGHNA, YNFKEQ.

This clonotype was picked up many times. The chain combines TRBV6-2 or TRBV6-3 with TRBJ2-3, with D possibly TRBD2 on 6 matching bases. The CDR3 is made up of 13 amino acids. Germline CDR1 reads MNHEY; CDR2 reads SVGEGT. Trimming took off 5 bases at V and 5 bases at J, with 11 bases between the two ends. CDR3 sequence reads: CASSTGTLDTQYF. For the CDR3, the DNA is TGTGCCAGCAGTACGGGGACTCTAGATACGCAGTATTTT.

This clonotype was detected only a few times. This chain connects TRBV10-2 to TRBJ2-5; 8 bases fit TRBD2. CDR1 is WSHSY, CDR2 SAAADI, per germline. The CDR3 is 14 amino acids. After removal of 3 bases from V and 2 bases from J, the junction contained 2 bases not matched to a gene. CDR3 DNA sequence: TGCGCCAGCAGTGAAGCGGGAGCACAAGAGACCCAGTACTTC. Translated, it gives CASSEAGAQETQYF.

V usage is TRBV4-3 and J usage is TRBJ2-1; TRBD2 matches 10 bases. Trimming removed 1 base from V and 2 bases from J; junction bases left unmatched: 5. Germline CDR1 reads LGHNA; CDR2 reads YSLEER. This CDR3 comprises 17 residues. The CDR3: CASSQAPSGGAYNEQFF. The CDR3 nucleotides read TGCGCCAGCAGCCAAGCGCCTAGCGGGGGAGCCTACAATGAGCAGTTCTTC.